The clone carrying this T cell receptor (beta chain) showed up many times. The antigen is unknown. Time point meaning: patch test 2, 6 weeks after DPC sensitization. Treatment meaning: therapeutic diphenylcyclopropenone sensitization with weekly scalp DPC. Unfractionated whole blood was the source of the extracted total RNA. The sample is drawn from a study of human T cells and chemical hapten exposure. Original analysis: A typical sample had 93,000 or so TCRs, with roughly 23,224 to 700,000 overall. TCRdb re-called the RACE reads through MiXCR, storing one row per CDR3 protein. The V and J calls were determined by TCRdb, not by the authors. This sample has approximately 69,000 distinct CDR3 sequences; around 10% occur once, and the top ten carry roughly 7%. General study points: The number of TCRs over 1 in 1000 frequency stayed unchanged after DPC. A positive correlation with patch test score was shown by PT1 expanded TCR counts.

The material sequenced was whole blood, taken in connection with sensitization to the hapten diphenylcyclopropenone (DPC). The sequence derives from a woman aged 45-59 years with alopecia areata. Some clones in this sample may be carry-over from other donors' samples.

The CDR3 sequence: CASSPDRGLEAFF. The DNA for the CDR3 is TGTGCCAGCTCGCCCGACAGGGGTCTCGAAGCTTTCTTT. V gene TRBV18 combines with J gene TRBJ1-1, with 8 positions matching TRBD1. Looked up from germline, CDR1 is KGHSH and CDR2 is LQKENI. The V gene end was trimmed by 6 bases and the J gene end by 8 bases; junction bases not matched to a gene: 8. CDR3 length equals 13 residues.